The 27 T cell receptor beta chains listed next were all sequenced from one sample in a study of beta chain features in type 1 diabetes. What was sequenced were expressed TCRB transcripts, since all of the isolated RNA had been reverse transcribed. Assay: immunoSEQ multiplex PCR; the TCRdb copy retains only in-frame clones and omits some. Counted here are a few hundred thousand clones, roughly 30% occurring once; the ten biggest clones make up almost 0.065%. What was sequenced was naive CD4+ T cells from blood. These receptors were obtained from a man between 18 and 29 years old in good health.

CDR3 nucleotide sequence: TGTGCCACCAGCAGGCGGGGAGGGCCAATTGAGCAGTTCTTC. Amino acids: CATSRRGGPIEQFF. The rearrangement links TRBV15 to TRBJ2-1, with TRBD2 matching 7 bases. Germline CDR1 LNHNV, CDR2 YYDKDF (reference sequence). The CDR3 loop spans 14 amino acids. J was trimmed by 9 bases and V by 3 bases; bases with no gene match: 8.

This chain links TRBV30 with TRBJ2-1; D is perhaps TRBD2 (5 bases). In germline, CDR1 is GTSNPN, CDR2 SVGIG (reference sequence). This CDR3 spans 15 amino acids. Trimming cost V 0 bases and J 4 bases, with 13 bases left between them. The CDR3 protein is CAWSVPGGRYNEQFF. In DNA, the CDR3 is TGTGCCTGGAGTGTACCCGGCGGGCGTTACAATGAGCAGTTCTTC.

This clone showed up just a few times. The chain has TRBV29-1 and TRBJ2-1; 12 nucleotides agree with TRBD2. Germline V CDR1 and CDR2: SQVTM, ANQGSEA. This CDR3 comprises 15 residues. V shed 0 bases, J shed 7 bases, and the junction held 4 bases outside the gene matches. The CDR3 DNA sequence: TGCAGCGTTGAAGATCCCCTAGCGGGGGGGAATGAGCAGTTCTTC. It encodes CSVEDPLAGGNEQFF.

The J gene is TRBJ2-3, the V gene TRBV28; tentative D call: TRBD2 (5 bases). CDR3 length: 14 residues. V lost 5 bases, J lost 6 bases, and 15 bases lay in between. Germline V lookup: CDR1 MDHEN, CDR2 SYDVKM. The CDR3: CASSPSLGGDTQYF. The CDR3 DNA is TGTGCCAGCAGTCCCTCCTTGGGCGGGGATACGCAGTATTTT.

This clone came up a few times. The CDR3 DNA is TGCAGCGTTGGCCAGGGGGCAGGAGAGCAGTACTTC. As protein: CSVGQGAGEQYF. This rearrangement joins TRBV29-1 to TRBJ2-7; 8 bases line up with TRBD1. This CDR3 has 12 residues. V lost 4 bases to trimming and J lost 7 bases; unmatched junction nucleotides: 6. Germline V gene data show CDR1 as SQVTM and CDR2 as ANQGSEA.

V and J are TRBV25-1 and TRBJ2-7; 8 nucleotides match TRBD1. Germline CDR1 is MGHDK and CDR2 is SYGVNS. This CDR3 is built from 14 residues. Trimming removed 2 bases from V and 3 bases from J; junction bases left unmatched: 3. CDR3 in DNA: TGTGCCAGCAGTGAAACAGGGGGAGGCTACGAGCAGTACTTC. Its translation: CASSETGGGYEQYF.

The rearrangement joins TRBV7-2 to TRBJ2-5, with TRBD2 matching 9 bases. The trim removed 4 bases at V and 3 bases at J, leaving 9 bases unmatched. This CDR3 region has 16 residues. The V gene's germline CDR1 is SGHTA and CDR2 FQGNSA. CDR3 region: CASSSHLSGRKETQYF. The CDR3 DNA sequence: TGTGCCAGCAGCTCACACCTTAGCGGGAGAAAAGAGACCCAGTACTTC. The full variable domain, with the rest looked up from reference TRBV7-2 and TRBJ2-5, is GAGVSQSPSNKVTEKGKDVELRCDPISGHTALYWYRQSLGQGLEFLIYFQGNSAPDKSGLPSDRFSAERTGGSVSTLTIQRTQQEDSAVYLCASSSHLSGRKETQYFGPGTRLLVL.

The chain is built from TRBV27 and TRBJ2-2, with D possibly being TRBD1 (6 bases). Trimming took 7 bases from V and 5 from J, leaving 14 bases between them. CDR3 length: 14 amino acids. Per the germline V gene, CDR1 is MNHEY and CDR2 is SMNVEV (reference sequence). The CDR3 DNA reads as TGTGCCAGCACTCACAGGGTTGTGACCGGGGAGCTGTTTTTT. Protein: CASTHRVVTGELFF.

This clone showed up just a few times. V and J are TRBV7-6 and TRBJ2-1; tentatively, D is TRBD1 (6 bases). Germline CDR1 reads SGHVS; CDR2 reads FNYEAQ. The CDR3 loop spans 11 amino acids. CDR3 nucleotide sequence: TGTGGCTCCAGGGGCTACAATGAGCAGTTCTTC. It yields the protein CGSRGYNEQFF.

In its sample, this clone was seen a few times. V is TRBV9 and J is TRBJ2-3; D uncertain. V gave up 2 bases and J gave up 6 bases, with 13 bases separating them. The germline V gene has CDR1 SGDLS and CDR2 YYNGEE. The CDR3 covers 14 residues. The CDR3 DNA sequence: TGTGCCAGCAGCGTGAATGTGCTGTTTGATACGCAGTATTTT. It specifies CASSVNVLFDTQYF.

J is TRBJ2-7 and V is TRBV19; D is unresolved. V was trimmed by 7 bases and J by 0 bases, leaving 7 bases between them. CDR3 length: 12 residues. Germline assignment: CDR1 LNHDA and CDR2 SQIVND (reference sequence). The CDR3 nucleotides read TGTGCCAGTAATAACAGCTCCTACGAGCAGTACTTC. Its translation: CASNNSSYEQYF. Filled out from reference TRBV19 and TRBJ2-7, the complete variable domain reads DGGITQSPKYLFRKEGQNVTLSCEQNLNHDAMYWYRQDPGQGLRLIYYSQIVNDFQKGDIAEGYSVSREKKESFPLTVTSAQKNPTAFYLCASNNSSYEQYFGPGTRLTVT.

This clone was recorded only once. J is TRBJ2-7 and V is TRBV4-3; D is ambiguous. This CDR3 spans 14 amino acids. The V end lost 1 base, the J end lost 5 bases, and 12 bases lay between the germline ends. Germline CDR1 reads LGHNA; CDR2 reads YSLEER. Here the CDR3 DNA reads TGCGCCAGCAGCCAAGGAATGGGGAAAAACGAGCAGTACTTC. This codes for CASSQGMGKNEQYF.

The sample holds a few counts of this clone. V is TRBV25-1 and J is TRBJ1-1; D is unresolved. The CDR3 is 11 amino acids. Germline V gene lookup returns CDR1 MGHDK and CDR2 SYGVNS. The V gene lost 5 bases and the J gene lost 10 bases, with 11 bases spanning the gap. CDR3 DNA sequence: TGTGCCAGCAGTTTTAAGGGAAGAGCTTTCTTT. Its protein is CASSFKGRAFF.

There are a few counts of this clone. The chain links TRBV14 to TRBJ2-7; D remains ambiguous. Germline V lookup: CDR1 SGHDN, CDR2 FVKESK. The CDR3 is 15 residues long. V lost 4 bases and J lost 4, with 17 bases in between. CDR3 in amino acids: CASSRRSTAGYEQYF. The CDR3 bases are TGTGCCAGCAGCCGCCGATCGACGGCTGGGTACGAGCAGTACTTC.

This clone has a handful of counts. The V and J genes are TRBV7-2 and TRBJ1-2, with unresolved D. The CDR3 totals 13 residues. The germline V gene has CDR1 SGHTA and CDR2 FQGNSA. Trimming stripped 4 bases from V and 0 bases from J, with 6 bases between. CDR3 amino acids: CASSYTANYGYTF. CDR3 sequence (DNA): TGTGCCAGCAGCTATACAGCTAACTATGGCTACACCTTC.

This chain joins TRBV5-4 and TRBJ2-6; no clear D. V dropped 2 bases and J dropped 0 bases, with 15 bases sitting between them. Germline CDR1 and CDR2: SGHNT and YYREEE (reference sequence). This CDR3 is built from 18 residues. For the CDR3, the DNA is TGTGCCAGCAGCTTTATGGCCCTGGAGAACTCTGGGGCCAACGTCCTGACTTTC. Translated, it gives CASSFMALENSGANVLTF.

Only a few counts were recorded for this clone. The sample carries other DNA sequences with the same CDR3. J is TRBJ2-3 and V is TRBV27; no reliable D call. CDR1 MNHEY and CDR2 SMNVEV come from the germline V gene (reference sequence). CDR3 size: 13 residues. The V end lost 1 base, the J end lost 1 base, and 3 bases lay between the germline ends. The CDR3 reads CASSLFGTDTQYF. For the CDR3, the DNA is TGTGCCAGCAGTTTATTTGGCACAGATACGCAGTATTTT.

The V and J genes are TRBV30 and TRBJ2-1; D call uncertain. Trimming pared 0 bases from V and 6 bases from J, leaving 9 bases between. The CDR3 runs 13 residues. Germline lookup yields CDR1 GTSNPN and CDR2 SVGIG (reference sequence). As DNA, the CDR3 is TGTGCCTGGAGTGTACTATGGCGCAATGAGCAGTTCTTC. Its translation is CAWSVLWRNEQFF. Together with reference TRBV30 and TRBJ2-1, the CDR3 gives the full variable domain: SQTIHQWPATLVQPVGSPLSLECTVEGTSNPNLYWYRQAAGRGLQLLFYSVGIGQISSEVPQNLSASRPQDRQFILSSKKLLLSDSGFYLCAWSVLWRNEQFFGPGTRLTVL.

The table lists this clone with a few counts. This chain links TRBV11-1 with TRBJ2-1; the match to TRBD1 covers 7 bases. Looked up from germline, CDR1 is SGHAT and CDR2 is FQDESV (reference sequence). The CDR3 totals 14 residues. The J segment lost 6 bases and the V segment lost 5 bases, leaving 7 bases of the junction unmatched. This CDR3 is CASSQRPGGNEQFF. The CDR3 DNA is TGTGCCAGCAGCCAAAGGCCAGGGGGCAATGAGCAGTTCTTC. The variable domain in full, completed from reference TRBV11-1 and TRBJ2-1, reads EAEVAQSPRYKITEKSQAVAFWCDPISGHATLYWYRQILGQGPELLVQFQDESVVDDSQLPKDRFSAERLKGVDSTLKIQPAELGDSAMYLCASSQRPGGNEQFFGPGTRLTVL.

This clone showed up just a few times. The sample carries other DNA sequences with the same CDR3. This rearrangement joins TRBV30 to TRBJ1-1; no firm D call. The germline CDR1 and CDR2 sequences are GTSNPN and SVGIG (reference sequence). The V end was cut by 2 bases, the J end by 2 bases, with 6 bases between. The CDR3 extends over 12 amino acids. The CDR3 spells CAWSRINTEAFF. In nucleotides, the CDR3 is TGTGCCTGGAGTCGGATAAACACTGAAGCTTTCTTT.

V and J are TRBV29-1 and TRBJ2-7; 10 positions agree with TRBD2. Germline-derived CDR1 and CDR2 are SQVTM and ANQGSEA. The CDR3 consists of 16 residues. The trim removed 2 bases at V and 1 base at J, leaving 8 bases unmatched. The CDR3 coding sequence is TGCAGCGTTGAAATACCTCTAGCGGGAGATTCCTACGAGCAGTACTTC. It is translated as CSVEIPLAGDSYEQYF.

This chain joins TRBV9 and TRBJ1-4; possibly TRBD1 for D (6 bases). Trimming pared 0 bases from V and 8 bases from J, leaving 11 bases between. Germline CDR1 and CDR2: SGDLS and YYNGEE. This CDR3 comprises 14 residues. The CDR3 DNA reads TGTGCCAGCAGCGTAGACAGGGTCGAGGAAAAACTGTTTTTT. Translation gives CASSVDRVEEKLFF.

The rearrangement uses TRBV27 and TRBJ2-2, with D maybe TRBD2 (5 bases). The CDR3 runs to 16 residues. The V and J ends lost 1 base and 0 bases respectively, with 9 bases between them. The germline V gene encodes CDR1 MNHEY and CDR2 SMNVEV (reference sequence). CDR3 in amino acids: CASSLLARANTGELFF. Here the CDR3 DNA reads TGTGCCAGCAGTTTATTAGCGCGCGCGAACACCGGGGAGCTGTTTTTT.

This clone was picked up a small number of times. This chain connects TRBV29-1 to TRBJ2-1, with TRBD2 identical over 8 bases. The CDR3 is 17 residues long. CDR1 SQVTM and CDR2 ANQGSEA come from the germline V gene. The junction had 20 bases not matched to a gene; V was cut back by 5 bases and J by 8 bases. CDR3 in DNA: TGCAGCGTTTGGAAAACTAGCGGAAGGGTTGGGGCCCATGAGCAGTTCTTC. It codes for CSVWKTSGRVGAHEQFF.

The J gene is TRBJ2-7, the V gene TRBV28, with a weak D call TRBD2 (6 bases). The CDR3 is 14 residues long. Germline CDR1 reads MDHEN; CDR2 reads SYDVKM. V shed 7 bases and J shed 2 bases, with 15 bases lying between them. The CDR3 is CASTRGGQAYEQYF. CDR3 bases: TGTGCCAGCACCCGGGGAGGTCAGGCCTACGAGCAGTACTTC.

This clone has just a few counts. The chain uses TRBV6-1 and TRBJ2-7; TRBD1 matches at 9 bases. CDR3 length: 13 residues. V shed 5 bases and J 5 bases; nucleotides not matched to a gene: 4. Germline V gene data show CDR1 as MNHNS and CDR2 as SASEGT. DNA for the CDR3: TGTGCCAGCAGTTCCGGGACAGGGAACGAGCAGTACTTC. Translation: CASSSGTGNEQYF.

The chain is built from TRBV9 and TRBJ2-1; 8 bases map to TRBD1. Germline assignment: CDR1 SGDLS and CDR2 YYNGEE. CDR3 size: 18 residues. V shed 1 base, J shed 2 bases, and the junction held 11 bases outside the gene matches. For the CDR3, the DNA is TGTGCCAGCAGCGTATCGGCAGGGGGCCGCTACGCCTACAATGAGCAGTTCTTC. It yields the protein CASSVSAGGRYAYNEQFF.